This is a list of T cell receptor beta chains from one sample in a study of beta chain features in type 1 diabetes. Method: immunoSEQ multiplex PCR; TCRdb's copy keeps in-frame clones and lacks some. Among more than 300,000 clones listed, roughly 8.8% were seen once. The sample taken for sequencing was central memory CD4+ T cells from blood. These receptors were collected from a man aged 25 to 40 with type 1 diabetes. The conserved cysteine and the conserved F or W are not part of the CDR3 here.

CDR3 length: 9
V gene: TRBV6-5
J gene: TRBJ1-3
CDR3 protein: ASRHGNTIY

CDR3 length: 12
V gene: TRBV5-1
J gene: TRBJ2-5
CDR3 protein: ASSSAGGAETQY

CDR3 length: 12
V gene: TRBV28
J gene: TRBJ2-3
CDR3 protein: ASSPSSLGDTQY

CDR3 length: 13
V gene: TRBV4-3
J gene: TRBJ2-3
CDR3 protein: ASSQDSRGGDTQY

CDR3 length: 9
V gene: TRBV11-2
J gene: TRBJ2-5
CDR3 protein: ASTSKETQY

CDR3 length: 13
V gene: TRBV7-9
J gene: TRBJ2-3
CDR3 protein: ASSLSHYATDTQY

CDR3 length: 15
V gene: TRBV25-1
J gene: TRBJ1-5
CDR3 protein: ASSGGLLSNSNQPQH

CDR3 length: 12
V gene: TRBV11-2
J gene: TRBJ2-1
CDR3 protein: ASSLGGAINEQF

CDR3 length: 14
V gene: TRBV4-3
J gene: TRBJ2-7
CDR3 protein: ASSQGVVGQNYEQY

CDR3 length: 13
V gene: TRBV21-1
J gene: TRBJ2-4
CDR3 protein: ASSKAGLAKNIQY

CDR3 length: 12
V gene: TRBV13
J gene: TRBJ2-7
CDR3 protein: ASSLLPGSYEQY

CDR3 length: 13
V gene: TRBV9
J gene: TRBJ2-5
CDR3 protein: ASSRGAEIQETQY